Listed here is a single T cell receptor (beta chain). Its antigen remains unidentified. Assay: immunoSEQ multiplex PCR; the TCRdb copy retains only in-frame clones and omits some. Found here are 91,000 or so clones, about 94% of them singletons; the top ten hold less than 4%. This sample is part of a study of T cell responses to AZD1222 COVID-19 vaccine. The study, taken as a whole, reports: As reported, nearly half of all spike-specific TCRs target variant regions that are unmutated. Baseline serology detected seropositivity in only six AZD1222 recipients.

V lost 0 bases to trimming and J lost 9 bases, with 12 bases between them. CDR1 and CDR2 (germline): GTSNPN, SVGIG (reference sequence). This CDR3 is built from 13 residues. Investigators merged groups given second doses at roughly 4 or roughly 12 weeks. The origin of this receptor is an adult who received the AZD1222 COVID-19 vaccine. The material sequenced was peripheral blood, taken 28 days after the second AZD1222 dose. This chain links TRBV30 with TRBJ1-5; D remains unclear. CDR3 DNA sequence: TGTGCCTGGAGTGTAGGTGCCGGGCGGCCCCAGCATTTT. It encodes CAWSVGAGRPQHF.